One sample yielded the 11 T cell receptor beta chains listed below, sequenced in a study of beta chain features in type 1 diabetes. The study reverse transcribed the entire isolated RNA, so it sequenced expressed TCRB transcripts. Profiled with immunoSEQ multiplex PCR; TCRdb holds only in-frame clones, not every one. The table shows about 650,000 clones, with around 12% occurring only once. Study-level results: All four CD4+ subsets of Type 1 diabetes patients contained TCRB CDR3s that were moderately but significantly shorter.

No antigen has been assigned to these receptors. The specimen sequenced was naive CD4+ T cells from blood. These receptors originate from a man aged 30 to 45 with type 1 diabetes.

This clone has a handful of counts. The chain joins TRBV7-2 to TRBJ2-1, with 8 bases lining up with TRBD2. This CDR3 spans 14 amino acids. J gave up 3 bases and V 6 bases, and 4 bases lay outside the gene matches. The germline V gene has CDR1 SGHTA and CDR2 FQGNSA. The CDR3, as DNA: TGTGCCAGCAGTTCACGGGGGGGCTACAATGAGCAGTTCTTC. This codes for CASSSRGGYNEQFF. Full variable domain (remainder filled in from reference TRBV7-2 and TRBJ2-1): GAGVSQSPSNKVTEKGKDVELRCDPISGHTALYWYRQSLGQGLEFLIYFQGNSAPDKSGLPSDRFSAERTGGSVSTLTIQRTQQEDSAVYLCASSSRGGYNEQFFGPGTRLTVL.

V is TRBV2 and J is TRBJ2-3; D is unclear. V gave up 6 bases and J gave up 3 bases, with 4 bases separating them. From germline, CDR1 is SNHLY and CDR2 FYNNEI. The CDR3 is 11 amino acids. CDR3 coding DNA: TGTGCCAGCAGCTTTACAGATACGCAGTATTTT. This codes for CASSFTDTQYF.

This clone has only a few counts. This chain uses TRBV11-1 with TRBJ2-3; TRBD2 matches 7 bases. Germline assignment: CDR1 SGHAT and CDR2 FQDESV (reference sequence). V lost 5 bases and J lost 2; bases outside the gene matches: 10. CDR3 length: 16 amino acids. CDR3 region: CASSQGLGDLTDTQYF. In nucleotides, the CDR3 is TGTGCCAGCAGCCAAGGACTAGGAGATCTCACAGATACGCAGTATTTT.

In its sample, this clone was seen a few times. V is TRBV19 and J is TRBJ2-7; 7 bases are a match to TRBD1. This CDR3 is 15 amino acids long. V was clipped by 5 bases and J by 4 bases; unmatched bases: 11. Germline loops: CDR1 LNHDA, CDR2 SQIVND (reference sequence). The CDR3 coding sequence is TGTGCCAGTAGTCCCCCCGGGACAGATGGATACGAGCAGTACTTC. Translation: CASSPPGTDGYEQYF. The whole variable domain, remainder taken from reference TRBV19 and TRBJ2-7, is DGGITQSPKYLFRKEGQNVTLSCEQNLNHDAMYWYRQDPGQGLRLIYYSQIVNDFQKGDIAEGYSVSREKKESFPLTVTSAQKNPTAFYLCASSPPGTDGYEQYFGPGTRLTVT.

The rearrangement uses TRBV5-1 and TRBJ2-7; no clear D gene. The V gene's germline CDR1 is SGHRS and CDR2 YFSETQ. The germline V and J ends were trimmed by 0 bases and 3 bases, with 7 bases remaining between them. This CDR3 contains 13 residues. CDR3 in amino acids: CASSLAVFYEQYF. The CDR3 nucleotides are TGCGCCAGCAGCTTGGCGGTATTCTACGAGCAGTACTTC.

This chain uses TRBV21-1 with TRBJ1-2; the table calls TRBD1, which could not be checked here. TRBV21-1 is reported as a pseudogene. The CDR3 covers 21 residues. The CDR3 spells CASSKGLSHRGRSRASYGYTF. As DNA, the CDR3 is TGTGCCAGCAGCAAAGGTTTATCGCATCGTGGGCGAAGCAGGGCTAGCTATGGCTACACCTTC.

CDR3 sequence: CASSMGGTAPYEQYF. CDR3 nucleotide sequence: TGTGCCAGTAGTATGGGAGGGACAGCCCCCTACGAGCAGTACTTC. The V and J genes are TRBV19 and TRBJ2-7; D is perhaps TRBD1 or TRBD2 (7 bases each). In germline, CDR1 is LNHDA, CDR2 SQIVND (reference sequence). The CDR3 runs to 15 residues. Trimming stripped 3 bases from V and 2 bases from J, with 14 bases between.

The chain carries TRBV11-3 and TRBJ1-2; TRBD1 aligns across 7 bases. The CDR3 consists of 16 residues. Germline V CDR1 and CDR2: SGHNT, YENEEA. The J segment lost 0 bases and the V segment lost 5 bases, leaving 9 bases of the junction unmatched. CDR3 sequence (DNA): TGTGCCAGCAGCCATACGGGACAGCGGACTAACTATGGCTACACCTTC. Translated: CASSHTGQRTNYGYTF.

This clone was seen only a few times. This chain uses TRBV7-9 with TRBJ2-3, with 7 bases that match TRBD2. The CDR3 length is 15 residues. Germline V gene data show CDR1 as SEHNR and CDR2 as FQNEAQ (reference sequence). V trimming: 4 bases; J trimming: 0 bases; junction bases outside the gene matches: 4. The CDR3 spells CASSSSGRSTDTQYF. CDR3 coding DNA: TGTGCCAGCAGCTCTAGCGGTCGCAGCACAGATACGCAGTATTTT. Full variable domain (outside the CDR3, taken from reference TRBV7-9 and TRBJ2-3): DTGVSQNPRHKITKRGQNVTFRCDPISEHNRLYWYRQTLGQGPEFLTYFQNEAQLEKSRLLSDRFSAERPKGSFSTLEIQRTEQGDSAMYLCASSSSGRSTDTQYFGPGTRLTVL.

The genes are TRBV9 and TRBJ2-5, with 10 bases identical to TRBD2. Germline V gives CDR1 SGDLS, CDR2 YYNGEE. V lost 0 bases to trimming and J lost 4 bases; unmatched junction nucleotides: 3. This CDR3 spans 15 amino acids. CDR3 loop: CASSVEASGGETQYF. In DNA form, the CDR3 reads TGTGCCAGCAGCGTAGAGGCTAGCGGGGGAGAGACCCAGTACTTC.

This sequence joins TRBV6-5 and TRBJ1-1; D not certain. Germline loops: CDR1 MNHEY, CDR2 SVGAGI. Trimming removed 1 base at V and 3 bases at J, with 6 bases between. This CDR3 has 13 amino acids. CDR3 bases: TGTGCCAGCAGTTACTACTCGGACACTGAAGCTTTCTTT. Protein product: CASSYYSDTEAFF.